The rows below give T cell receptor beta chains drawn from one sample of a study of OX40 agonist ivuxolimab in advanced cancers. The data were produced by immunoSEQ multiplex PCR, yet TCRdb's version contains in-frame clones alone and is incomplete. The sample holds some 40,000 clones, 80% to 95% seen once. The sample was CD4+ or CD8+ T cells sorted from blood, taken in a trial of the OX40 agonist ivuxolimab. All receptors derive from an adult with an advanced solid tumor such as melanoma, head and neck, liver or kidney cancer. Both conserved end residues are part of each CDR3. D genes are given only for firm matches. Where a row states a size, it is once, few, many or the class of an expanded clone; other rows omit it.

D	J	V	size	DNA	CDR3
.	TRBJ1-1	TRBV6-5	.	TGTGCCAGCAGTTATAATAGACTTGAAGCTTTCTTT	CASSYNRLEAFF
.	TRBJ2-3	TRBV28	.	TGTGCCAGCAGTTTACCCGGCGGGGATAGAGATACGCAGTATTTT	CASSLPGGDRDTQYF
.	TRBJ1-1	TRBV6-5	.	TGTGCCAGCAGGACCGAGGGCTTGGAGGGCACTGAAGCTTTCTTT	CASRTEGLEGTEAFF
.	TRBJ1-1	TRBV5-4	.	TGTGCCAGCAGCTTGGGATCCCCGGCAGGCACTGAAGCTTTCTTT	CASSLGSPAGTEAFF
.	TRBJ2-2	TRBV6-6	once	TGTGCCAGCAGCCTAGGGACCGGGGAGCTGTTTTTT	CASSLGTGELFF
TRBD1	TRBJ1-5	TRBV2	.	TGTGCCAGCAGTGCCAAGACCGGGACAGGGAATCAGCCCCAGCATTTT	CASSAKTGTGNQPQHF
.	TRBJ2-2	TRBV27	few	TGTGCCAGCAGGCTAGCCGGTCCCGGGGAGCTGTTTTTT	CASRLAGPGELFF
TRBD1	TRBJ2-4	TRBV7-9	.	TGTGCCAGCAGCTCGACAGGGCTAGCCAAAAACATTCAGTACTTC	CASSSTGLAKNIQYF
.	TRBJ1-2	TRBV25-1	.	TGTGCCAGCAGTGAATATAGCAGGGGAGCCGGCTACACCTTC	CASSEYSRGAGYTF
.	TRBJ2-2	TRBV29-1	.	TGCAGCGTTGTTTACGAGGCAGCGAACACCGGGGAGCTGTTTTTT	CSVVYEAANTGELFF
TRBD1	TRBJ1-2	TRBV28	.	TGTGCCAGCAGTCCCGGGACAGGGAATGGCTACACCTTC	CASSPGTGNGYTF
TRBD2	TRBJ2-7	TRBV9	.	TGTGCCAGCAGCGCGGGGGGACTAGCGAGTTCCTACGAGCAGTACTTC	CASSAGGLASSYEQYF
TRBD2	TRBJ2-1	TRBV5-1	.	TGCGCCAGCAGCCTTAGGGTTAGCGGGAGTGCCAATGAGCAGTTCTTC	CASSLRVSGSANEQFF
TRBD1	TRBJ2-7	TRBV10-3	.	TGTGCCATCTCTGCCGGGACAGGACACTACGAGCAGTACTTC	CAISAGTGHYEQYF
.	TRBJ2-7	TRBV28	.	TGTGCCAGCAGTTTTAGTCCAGCCATTGGGGCTTACTACGAGCAGTACTTC	CASSFSPAIGAYYEQYF
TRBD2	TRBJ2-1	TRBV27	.	TGTGCCAGCAGTTATTTGGGACAGGGGCTTACTAGCGGGGGGAGCTCCTACAATGAGCAGTTCTTC	CASSYLGQGLTSGGSSYNEQFF
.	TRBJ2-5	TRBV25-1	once	TGTGCCAGCAGTGCCTCTTCCCCGGGGCAAGAGACCCAGTACTTC	CASSASSPGQETQYF
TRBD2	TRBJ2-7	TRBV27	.	TGTGCCAGCAGTAGACCCGGGGCTAGCGGGATCTACGAGCAGTACTTC	CASSRPGASGIYEQYF
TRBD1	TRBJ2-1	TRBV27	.	TGTGCCAGCAGGGTAGGACAGGCCGCCTACAATGAGCAGTTCTTC	CASRVGQAAYNEQFF
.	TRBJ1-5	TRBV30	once	TGTGCCTGGAGTCTGTCAGGGGCCGTTCAAACCCAGCATTTT	CAWSLSGAVQTQHF
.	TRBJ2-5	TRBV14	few	TGTGCCAGCAGCCAAGGGGGGGATGAGACCCAGTACTTC	CASSQGGDETQYF
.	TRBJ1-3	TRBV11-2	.	TGTGCCAGCAGCTTACATCCCGAACAGGGAGTGGGGGGAAACACCATATATTTT	CASSLHPEQGVGGNTIYF
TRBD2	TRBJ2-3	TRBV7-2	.	TGTGCCAGCAGCCGTAGCGGGAGGGGGAGAGATACGCAGTATTTT	CASSRSGRGRDTQYF
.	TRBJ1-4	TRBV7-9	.	TGTGCCAGCAGCTTAACGGGTACAGATGAAAAACTGTTTTTT	CASSLTGTDEKLFF
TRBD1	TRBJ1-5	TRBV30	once	TGTGCCTGGACGAAGGGACAGGGGGACCAGCCCCAGCATTTT	CAWTKGQGDQPQHF
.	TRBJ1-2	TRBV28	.	TGTGCCAGCAACAGCAGGGTCGACTATGGCTACACCTTC	CASNSRVDYGYTF
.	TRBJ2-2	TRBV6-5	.	TGTGCCAGCAGTTACTCCGGGGGAACCGGGGAGCTGTTTTTT	CASSYSGGTGELFF
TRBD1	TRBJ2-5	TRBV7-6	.	TGTGCCAGCAGCTTTGGGACAGAAGAGACCCAGTACTTC	CASSFGTEETQYF
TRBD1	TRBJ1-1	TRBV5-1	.	TGCGCCAGCAGCTTGAATCGCCAGGGGGAGAACACTGAAGCTTTCTTT	CASSLNRQGENTEAFF
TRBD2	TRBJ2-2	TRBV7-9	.	TGTGCCAGCAGCTTATCGCAAGGACTAGCGGTCACCGGGGAGCTGTTTTTT	CASSLSQGLAVTGELFF
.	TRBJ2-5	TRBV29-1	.	TGCAGCGTTCATGGGGTCGGAGGGACCCAGTACTTC	CSVHGVGGTQYF
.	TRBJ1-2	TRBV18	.	TGTGCCAGCTCACCGTCTCATTTTAATGACTATGGCTACACCTTC	CASSPSHFNDYGYTF
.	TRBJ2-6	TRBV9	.	TGTGCCAGCAGCGCTAGCTCTGGGGCCAACGTCCTGACTTTC	CASSASSGANVLTF
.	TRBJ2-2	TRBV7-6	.	TGTGCCAGCAGCTTACCGACCGGGGAGCTGTTTTTT	CASSLPTGELFF
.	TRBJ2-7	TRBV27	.	TGTGCCAGCAGTCCGAACCGGCGGGAGCAGTACTTC	CASSPNRREQYF
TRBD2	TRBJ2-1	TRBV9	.	TGTGCCAGCTCTGAAAGCGGGGACCTTTCCTACAATGAGCAGTTCTTC	CASSESGDLSYNEQFF
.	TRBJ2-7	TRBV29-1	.	TGCAGCGTTGGAGAAGGAAACTACGAGCAGTACTTC	CSVGEGNYEQYF
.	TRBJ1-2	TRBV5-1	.	TGCGCCAGCAGCTTGAGGCCGGAGATACCTAACTATGGCTACACCTTC	CASSLRPEIPNYGYTF
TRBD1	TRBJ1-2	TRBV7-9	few	TGTGCCAGCAGCCAAGGACAGGGTTGGGTATATGGCTACACCTTC	CASSQGQGWVYGYTF
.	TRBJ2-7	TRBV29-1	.	TGCAGCGTTGAAGGCTCAAACGGCTACGAGCAGTACTTC	CSVEGSNGYEQYF
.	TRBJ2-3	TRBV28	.	TGTGCCAGCAGCCCCGGATTGACTAAAGATACGCAGTATTTT	CASSPGLTKDTQYF
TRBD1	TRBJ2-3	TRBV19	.	TGTGCCAGTAAAGAGGGGGCGGGCACAGATACGCAGTATTTT	CASKEGAGTDTQYF
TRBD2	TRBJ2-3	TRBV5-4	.	TGTGCCAGCAGCTTATGGGGGGGTTCAGATACGCAGTATTTT	CASSLWGGSDTQYF
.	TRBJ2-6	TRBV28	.	TGTGCCAGCAGGGATCCGGGACTCAGCTCTGGGGCCAACGTCCTGACTTTC	CASRDPGLSSGANVLTF
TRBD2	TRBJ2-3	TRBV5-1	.	TGCGCCAGCAGCGGGTGGGGCGGGGGAACCACAGATACGCAGTATTTT	CASSGWGGGTTDTQYF
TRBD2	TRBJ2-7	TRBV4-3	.	TGCGCCAGCAGCCAAGCGGTGGGACTGTATAGCGGGCCGCCCTACGAGCAGTACTTC	CASSQAVGLYSGPPYEQYF
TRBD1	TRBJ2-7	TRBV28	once	TGTGCCAGCAGGCACAGGGGGGATTACTACGAGCAGTACTTC	CASRHRGDYYEQYF
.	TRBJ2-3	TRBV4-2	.	TGTGCCAGCAGCCAAGAATCCGTTACAGATACGCAGTATTTT	CASSQESVTDTQYF
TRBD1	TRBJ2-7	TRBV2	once	TGTGCCAGCAGGGCCCCCGGGACAGCAGCCTACGAGCAGTACTTC	CASRAPGTAAYEQYF
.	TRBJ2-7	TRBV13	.	TGTGCCAGCAGCTTAGGCGCAAGTAAGCAGTACTTC	CASSLGASKQYF
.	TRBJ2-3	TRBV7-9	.	TGTGCCAGCAGCTCCAAGAAGCCCAGCACAGATACGCAGTATTTT	CASSSKKPSTDTQYF
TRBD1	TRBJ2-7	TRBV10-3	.	TGTGCCATCAGTGACCCGGACAGGTCGTACGAGCAGTACTTC	CAISDPDRSYEQYF